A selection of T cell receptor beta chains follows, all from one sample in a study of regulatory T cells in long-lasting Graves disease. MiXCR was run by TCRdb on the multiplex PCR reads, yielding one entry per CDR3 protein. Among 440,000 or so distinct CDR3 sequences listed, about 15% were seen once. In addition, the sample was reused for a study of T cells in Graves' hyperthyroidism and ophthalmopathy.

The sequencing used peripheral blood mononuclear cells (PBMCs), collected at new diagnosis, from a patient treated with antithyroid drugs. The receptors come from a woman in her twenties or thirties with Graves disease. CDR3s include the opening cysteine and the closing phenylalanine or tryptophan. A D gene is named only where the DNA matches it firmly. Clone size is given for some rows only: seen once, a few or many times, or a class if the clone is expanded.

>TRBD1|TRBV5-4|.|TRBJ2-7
CASSLEGTERDRGPYEQYF
TGTGCCAGCAGCTTGGAGGGGACAGAACGTGATCGAGGGCCCTACGAGCAGTACTTC
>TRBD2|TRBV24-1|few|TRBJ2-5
CATSDSHTSGSPRPPNEQYF
TGTGCCACCAGTGATTCACACACTAGCGGGAGCCCACGCCCGCCTAATGAGCAGTACTTC
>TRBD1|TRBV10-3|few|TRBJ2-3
CAIRGTGGTDTQYF
TGTGCCATCAGGGGGACAGGGGGCACAGATACGCAGTATTTT
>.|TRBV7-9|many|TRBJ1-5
CASSSAEVGQPQHF
TGTGCCAGCAGCTCGGCCGAAGTGGGTCAGCCCCAGCATTTT
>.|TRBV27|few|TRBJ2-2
CASTLAQGLAGELFF
TGTGCCAGCACGCTCGCCCAGGGGCTGGCCGGGGAGCTGTTTTTT
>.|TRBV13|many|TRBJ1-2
CASSRDRTPEAYGYTF
TGTGCCAGCAGCCGCGACAGGACCCCGGAAGCCTATGGCTACACCTTC
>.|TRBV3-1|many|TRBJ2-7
CASSQAGSDEQYF
TGTGCCAGCAGCCAAGCGGGGAGCGACGAGCAGTACTTC
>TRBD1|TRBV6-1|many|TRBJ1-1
CASRPDRGKNTEAFF
TGTGCCAGCAGACCGGACAGGGGTAAGAACACTGAAGCTTTCTTT
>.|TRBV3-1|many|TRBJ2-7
CASSQDRRMEQYF
TGTGCCAGCAGCCAAGATCGGCGTATGGAGCAGTACTTC
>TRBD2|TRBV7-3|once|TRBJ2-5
CASSSSSGGKETQHF
TGTGCCAGCAGCTCCTCTTCCGGGGGGAAAGAGACCCAGCACTTC
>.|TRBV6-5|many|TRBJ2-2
CASSYQPNTGELFF
TGTGCCAGCAGTTATCAGCCTAACACCGGGGAGCTGTTTTTT
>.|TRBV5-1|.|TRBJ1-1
CASSPEGFSEAFF
TGCGCCAGCAGCCCGGAAGGGTTTTCTGAAGCTTTCTTT
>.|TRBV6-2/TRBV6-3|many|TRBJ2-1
CASRGVTYNEQFF
TGTGCCAGCCGGGGAGTTACCTACAATGAGCAGTTCTTC
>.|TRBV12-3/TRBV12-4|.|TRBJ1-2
CASSLGHRSPYTF
TGTGCCAGCAGTTTGGGACACCGGAGTCCCTACACCTTC
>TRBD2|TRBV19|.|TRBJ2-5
CASSGREESSGETQYF
TGTGCCAGTTCAGGGCGGGAGGAGAGTTCGGGGGAGACCCAGTACTTC
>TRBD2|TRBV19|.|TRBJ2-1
CASSTGRTSGSEKYNEQFF
TGTGCCAGTAGTACCGGGAGGACTAGCGGGAGTGAGAAATACAATGAGCAGTTCTTC
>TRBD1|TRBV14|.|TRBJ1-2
CASSLGTAGNYYGYTF
TGTGCCAGCAGCCTGGGGACAGCTGGAAACTACTATGGCTACACCTTC
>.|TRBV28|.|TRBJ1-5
CASSLVVGYDNQPQHF
TGTGCCAGCAGTTTGGTAGTGGGTTACGACAATCAGCCCCAGCATTTT
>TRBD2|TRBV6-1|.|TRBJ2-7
CASSEAGGASGSHEQYF
TGTGCCAGCAGTGAAGCAGGGGGGGCTAGCGGGAGCCACGAGCAGTACTTC
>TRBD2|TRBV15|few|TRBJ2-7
CATSSGTSAYEQYF
TGTGCCACCAGCAGCGGGACTAGCGCGTACGAGCAGTACTTC
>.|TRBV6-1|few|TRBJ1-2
CASGSNGYTF
TGTGCCAGCGGATCTAATGGCTACACCTTC
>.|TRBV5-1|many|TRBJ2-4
CASSLKWSGVKNIQYF
TGCGCCAGCAGCTTGAAGTGGAGTGGTGTCAAAAACATTCAGTACTTC
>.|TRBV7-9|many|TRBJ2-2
CASSFLGMSGTGELFF
TGTGCCAGCAGCTTCCTTGGTATGTCGGGCACCGGGGAGCTGTTTTTT
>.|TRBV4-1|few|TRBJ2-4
CASSQIPGAAKNIQYF
TGCGCCAGCAGCCAAATTCCGGGGGCAGCCAAAAACATTCAGTACTTC
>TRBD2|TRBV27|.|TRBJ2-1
CASSRDGGSSYNEQFF
TGTGCCAGCAGTCGAGACGGGGGGAGCTCCTACAATGAGCAGTTCTTC
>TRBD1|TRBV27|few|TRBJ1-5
CASSRTGPGSNQPQHF
TGTGCCAGCAGTCGGACAGGGCCGGGTAGCAATCAGCCCCAGCATTTT
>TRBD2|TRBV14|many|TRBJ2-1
CASSQLGTIGEQFF
TGTGCCAGCAGCCAACTCGGGACTATAGGGGAGCAGTTCTTC
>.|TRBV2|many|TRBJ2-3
CASSTRGRGTDTQYF
TGTGCCAGCTCAACCCGGGGCCGGGGAACAGATACGCAGTATTTT
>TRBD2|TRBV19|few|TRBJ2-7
CASSIGLAGGSEQYF
TGTGCCAGTAGTATCGGACTAGCGGGAGGAAGCGAGCAGTACTTC
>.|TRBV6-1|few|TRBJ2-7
CASFLSPSSYEQYF
TGTGCCAGCTTTCTTAGCCCGAGCTCCTACGAGCAGTACTTC
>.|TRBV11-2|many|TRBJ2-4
CASTDFRASHIQYF
TGTGCCAGCACCGACTTCCGAGCCTCCCACATTCAGTACTTC
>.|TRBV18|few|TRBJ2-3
CASSPTAPGRITDTQYF
TGTGCCAGCTCACCAACCGCACCGGGACGGATAACAGATACGCAGTATTTT
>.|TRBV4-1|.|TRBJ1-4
CASSLPQRANEKLFF
TGCGCCAGCAGCCTTCCGCAGAGGGCTAATGAAAAACTGTTTTTT
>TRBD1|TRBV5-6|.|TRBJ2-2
CASSPDRVNTGELFF
TGTGCCAGCAGTCCCGACAGGGTAAACACCGGGGAGCTGTTTTTT
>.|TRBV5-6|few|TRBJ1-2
CASSLKGAVYYGYTF
TGTGCCAGCAGCTTAAAAGGGGCAGTATACTATGGCTACACCTTC
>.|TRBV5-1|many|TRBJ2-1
CASSLDLDSGEQFF
TGCGCCAGCAGCTTGGACCTAGATTCCGGTGAGCAGTTCTTC
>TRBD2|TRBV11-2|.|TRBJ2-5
CASSLYPRTSGSVGETQYF
TGTGCCAGCAGCTTATACCCCCGGACTAGCGGGAGTGTGGGAGAGACCCAGTACTTC
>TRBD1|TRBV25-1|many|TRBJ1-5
CASIRTGVDSNQPQHF
TGTGCCAGCATCCGGACAGGGGTGGATAGCAATCAGCCCCAGCATTTT
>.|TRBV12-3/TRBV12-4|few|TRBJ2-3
CASKIGGTDTQYF
TGTGCCAGCAAGATCGGAGGGACAGATACGCAGTATTTT
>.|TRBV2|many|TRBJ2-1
CASSVTGYNEQFF
TGTGCCAGCAGTGTCACTGGATACAATGAGCAGTTCTTC
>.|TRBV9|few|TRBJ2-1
CASSVVGATTPSYNEQFF
TGTGCCAGCAGCGTAGTCGGGGCGACTACTCCGAGTTACAATGAGCAGTTCTTC
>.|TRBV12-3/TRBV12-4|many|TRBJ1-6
CASSLMENGGSPLHF
TGTGCCAGCAGTTTGATGGAGAATGGGGGTTCACCCCTCCACTTT
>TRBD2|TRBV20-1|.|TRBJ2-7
CSARQPGLGALEQYF
TGCAGTGCTAGACAACCGGGACTAGGGGCGCTGGAGCAGTACTTC